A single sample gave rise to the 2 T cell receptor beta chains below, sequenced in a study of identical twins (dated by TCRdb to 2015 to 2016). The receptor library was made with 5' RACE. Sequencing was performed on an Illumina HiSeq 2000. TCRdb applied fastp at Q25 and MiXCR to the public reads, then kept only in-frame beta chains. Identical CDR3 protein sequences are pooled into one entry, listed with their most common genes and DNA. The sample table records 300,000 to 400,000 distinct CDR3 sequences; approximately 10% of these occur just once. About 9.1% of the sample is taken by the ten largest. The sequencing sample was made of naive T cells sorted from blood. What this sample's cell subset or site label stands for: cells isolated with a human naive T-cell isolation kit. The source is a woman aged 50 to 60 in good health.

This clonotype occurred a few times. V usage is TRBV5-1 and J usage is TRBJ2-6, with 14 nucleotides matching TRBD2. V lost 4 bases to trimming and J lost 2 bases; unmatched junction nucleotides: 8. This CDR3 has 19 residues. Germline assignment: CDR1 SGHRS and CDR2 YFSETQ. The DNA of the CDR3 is TGCGCCAGCAGCCCTCAGACTAGCGGGAGGGCGGCTGGGGCCAACGTCCTGACTTTC. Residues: CASSPQTSGRAAGANVLTF. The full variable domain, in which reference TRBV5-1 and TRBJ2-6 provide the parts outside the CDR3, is KAGVTQTPRYLIKTRGQQVTLSCSPISGHRSVSWYQQTPGQGLQFLFEYFSETQRNKGNFPGRFSGRQFSNSRSEMNVSTLELGDSALYLCASSPQTSGRAAGANVLTFGAGSRLTVL.

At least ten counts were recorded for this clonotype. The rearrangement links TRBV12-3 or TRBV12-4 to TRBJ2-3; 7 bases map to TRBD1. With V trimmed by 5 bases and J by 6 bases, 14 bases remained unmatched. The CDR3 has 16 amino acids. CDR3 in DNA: TGTGCCAGCAGTCCAAAACAGGGGCCACCTCTGGATACGCAGTATTTT. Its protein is CASSPKQGPPLDTQYF.